This entry lists 11 T cell receptor beta chains sequenced from one sample in a study of T cells after yellow fever vaccination. TCRdb passed the 5' RACE reads through MiXCR, listing each CDR3 protein once. This repertoire shows hundreds of thousands of distinct CDR3 sequences, roughly 21% found once; its top ten account for 13% to 15%. The source material was PBMCs, sampled 15 days after the yellow fever booster vaccination. These receptors came from a man aged 30 to 39 who received the YFV17D yellow fever vaccine.

A few counts support this clonotype. The chain uses TRBV7-9 and TRBJ2-1, with 8 bases that match TRBD1. V lost 5 bases and J lost 6; bases outside the gene matches: 9. The CDR3 totals 15 residues. Per germline, CDR1 SEHNR and CDR2 FQNEAQ (reference sequence). The CDR3 sequence: CASSQRMGTGNEQFF. The CDR3 DNA sequence: TGTGCCAGCAGCCAACGAATGGGGACAGGCAATGAGCAGTTCTTC.

This rearrangement joins TRBV29-1 to TRBJ1-2; 11 positions agree with TRBD1. Germline-derived CDR1 and CDR2 are SQVTM and ANQGSEA. The ends lost 5 bases at V and 5 bases at J; junction bases unmatched: 7. CDR3 length: 14 residues. For the CDR3, the DNA is TGCAGCGTTCGGGGGGGACAGGGGGTTTATGGCTACACCTTC. The encoded protein is CSVRGGQGVYGYTF.

The V gene is TRBV20-1, the J gene TRBJ2-5; D call uncertain. The CDR3 spans 11 residues. Germline loops: CDR1 DFQATT, CDR2 SNEGSKA (reference sequence). Deletions cut 1 base from V and 7 bases from J, with 7 bases between. The CDR3 DNA is TGCAGTGCTAGAGTATCCGGGACCCAGTACTTC. It codes for CSARVSGTQYF.

The table lists this clonotype with a few counts. The rearrangement joins TRBV25-1 to TRBJ2-1; 10 nucleotides match TRBD2. Germline loops: CDR1 MGHDK, CDR2 SYGVNS. CDR3 size: 16 residues. Trimming at V came to 5 bases and at J to 6 bases, leaving 10 bases not matched to a gene. The CDR3 coding sequence is TGTGCCAGCAGTTCCGTAGCGGGAGGTTCGTCCAATGAGCAGTTCTTC. This gives the protein CASSSVAGGSSNEQFF.

This clonotype turned up a few times. V is TRBV30 and J is TRBJ2-5; D possibly corresponds to TRBD1 (6 bases). Deletions cut 1 base from V and 2 bases from J, with 23 bases between. Per the germline V gene, CDR1 is GTSNPN and CDR2 is SVGIG (reference sequence). The CDR3 consists of 18 residues. CDR3 region: CAWSGSSTGTWIQETQYF. The CDR3 nucleotides read TGTGCCTGGAGTGGCTCTTCCACAGGGACATGGATACAAGAGACCCAGTACTTC.

This clonotype showed up just a few times. The rearrangement links TRBV2 to TRBJ1-1; D gene ambiguous. This CDR3 is 14 amino acids long. Germline CDR1 SNHLY, CDR2 FYNNEI. V was cut by 5 bases and J by 1 base, with 11 bases left in between. Here the CDR3 reads CASSPDPGNTEAFF. The CDR3 DNA is TGTGCCAGCAGTCCCGACCCCGGGAACACTGAAGCTTTCTTT.

This clonotype was counted only a few times. J is TRBJ2-7 and V is TRBV12-3 or TRBV12-4; 11 bases agree with TRBD1. The CDR3 contains 14 residues. V dropped 3 bases and J dropped 5; count of bases not matched to a gene: 3. CDR3 amino acids: CASSFGTGGDEQYF. DNA for the CDR3: TGTGCCAGCAGTTTTGGGACAGGGGGGGACGAGCAGTACTTC.

There are a few counts of this clonotype. In nucleotides, the CDR3 is TGCAGTGCTAGCGGGATCTCCTACGAGCAGTACTTC. Encoded protein: CSASGISYEQYF. V gene TRBV20-1 combines with J gene TRBJ2-7; a weak D match, TRBD2 (5 bases). CDR3 length: 12 residues. V was cut by 3 bases and J by 0 bases, with 6 bases left in between. Germline CDR1 is DFQATT and CDR2 is SNEGSKA (reference sequence).

This clonotype was counted between two and nine times. The rearrangement joins TRBV29-1 to TRBJ1-5; TRBD1 aligns across 7 bases. The CDR3 is 13 residues long. Germline CDR1 is SQVTM and CDR2 is ANQGSEA. V gave up 6 bases and J gave up 5 bases; unmatched junction bases: 7. The CDR3 bases are TGCAGCGTGCTACAGGGGAGAGATCAGCCCCAGCATTTT. This gives the protein CSVLQGRDQPQHF.

The CDR3, as DNA: TGCAGTGCCAGCCAGCTTCTTCGTTCTGATGAGCAGTTCTTC. Translation gives CSASQLLRSDEQFF. The chain has TRBV20-1 and TRBJ2-1, with unresolved D. Trimming shortened V by 6 bases and J by 8 bases, and 20 bases separated the two germline ends. This CDR3 spans 14 amino acids. The germline gives CDR1 DFQATT, CDR2 SNEGSKA (reference sequence).

A few counts support this clonotype. The chain employs TRBV7-8 and TRBJ2-7, with no clear D. V was pared by 6 bases and J by 7 bases, with 13 bases between. CDR1 SGHVS and CDR2 FQNEAQ come from the germline V gene. The CDR3 sequence is 12 residues long. The CDR3 bases are TGTGCCAGCAGTTCGGATTGGGTGGAGCAGTACTTC. Translated, it gives CASSSDWVEQYF. Drawing the rest from reference TRBV7-8 and TRBJ2-7, the complete variable domain is GAGVSQSPRYKVAKRGQDVALRCDPISGHVSLFWYQQALGQGPEFLTYFQNEAQLDKSGLPSDRFFAERPEGSVSTLKIQRTQQEDSAVYLCASSSDWVEQYFGPGTRLTVT.